This T cell receptor beta chain is drawn from a study of CD4 and CD8 cells across lung adenocarcinoma regions. TCRdb analysed the PCR reads with MiXCR anew, one entry per CDR3 protein. The repertoire holds about 20,000 distinct CDR3 sequences, with around half as singletons. About this clonotype: Compared with germline, one end of the junction differs, possibly owing to a read error.

Sequenced: CD8+ T cells from the center of a lung tumor. This TCR was sampled from a female donor with lung adenocarcinoma. The CD4 and CD8 labels of this study may be unreliable.

The CDR3 bases are TGTGCCAGGAGGCAGGGGGTAGGTCTCACAGAGACGCAGTATTTT. It yields the protein CARRQGVGLTETQYF. This chain connects TRBV27 to TRBJ2-3, with TRBD1 identical over 7 bases. There are 15 residues in the CDR3. CDR1 and CDR2 (germline): MNHEY, SMNVEV (reference sequence).